This T cell receptor (beta chain) was documented in a study of blood T cell repertoires in COVID-19 (dated by TCRdb to 2020 to 2021). For the study in its entirety: The collaborator samples originated in the United States, Italy and Spain and spanned the acute and convalescent phases of COVID-19. Samples were obtained from the ongoing ImmuneRACE study (first 160 participants) and from 950 to 1,500 subjects provided by 6 global collaborators. Nearly every sample came with metadata listing a de-identified subject ID, COVID-19 status, age in years and sex. A freely available public database, intended as a resource for researchers studying the immune response to SARS-CoV-2, is where the repertoires were released. Subjects who had been exposed to COVID-19, were actively infected with it, or had recovered from it provided the deeply sampled blood TCRbeta repertoires that made up the dataset. Where HLA class I and class II types were available, the types were taken from metadata supplied by the sample provider, not from assay-based typing. The material from the prospective study consisted of cDNA or gDNA derived from T cells, B-cell-depleted T cells, or PBMCs. General findings and caveats noted by the study authors: Clinical and demographic metadata were provided uncurated, with the amount varying by source and participant.

TCRbeta CDR3 regions were amplified from genomic DNA by means of the immunoSEQ Assay, a bias-controlled multiplex PCR. Turning to the authors' computational methods: Within the assay, amplification of reference gene primers was used to estimate how many nucleated cells each sample contained. To quantify the absolute abundance of each unique TCRbeta CDR3 rearrangement, sequence reads were collapsed and filtered. Productive Simpson clonality was computed per sample as the square root of Simpson's diversity index over productive rearrangements. TCRdb mirrors the immuneACCESS table, restricted to in-frame sequences. Some clones are absent from its copies; in checked studies, under half trace to an unresolved V gene, and the reason for the others is unknown. Clonal size and the V and J genes are those of that table, whereas D and trimming came from the DNA. The sample table contains under 95,000 clones; only one count was recorded for approximately 85% of them. Of the sample, 40% to 55% is held by the ten largest clones.

Whole blood was collected in K2EDTA tubes by collaborating institutions according to the institutions' own protocols. For TCRbeta analysis, collaborators shipped samples as frozen whole blood, isolated PBMCs, or DNA extracted from either of those sample types. Measured from the cysteine to the phenylalanine, the CDR3 is 13 residues long. The DNA shown is the 39-base CDR3, in frame from base 1. V loses 2 bases of germline sequence and J loses 1 base, and the interval between the two ends is 5 bases. Looking up the germline V gene yields CDR1 SGHDN and CDR2 FVKESK. This clone appeared a single time. The antigen this receptor binds is unknown. The sample holds no much larger clone one base away, and base qualities are not on file.

The sample comprised peripheral blood. This TCR derives from a human donor in a cohort sampled during active COVID-19. The chain uses TRBV14 and TRBJ1-1, with no confident D gene call. The nucleotide sequence reads as follows: TGTGCCAGCAGCCAACGGTGGAACACTGAAGCTTTCTTT. Translated, this is CASSQRWNTEAFF.